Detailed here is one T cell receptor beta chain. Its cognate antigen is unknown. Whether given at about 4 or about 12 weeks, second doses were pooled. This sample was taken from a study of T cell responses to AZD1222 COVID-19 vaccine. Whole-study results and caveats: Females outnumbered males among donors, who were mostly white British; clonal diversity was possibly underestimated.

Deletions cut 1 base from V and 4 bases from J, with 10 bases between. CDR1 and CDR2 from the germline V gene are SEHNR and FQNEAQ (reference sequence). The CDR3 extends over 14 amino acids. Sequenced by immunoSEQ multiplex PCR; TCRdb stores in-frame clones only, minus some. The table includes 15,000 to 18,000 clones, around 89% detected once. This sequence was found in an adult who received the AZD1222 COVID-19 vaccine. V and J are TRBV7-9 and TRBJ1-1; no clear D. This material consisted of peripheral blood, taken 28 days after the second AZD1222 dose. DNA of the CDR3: TGTGCCAGCAGCTTAGGGCTAGTGGGCACTGAAGCTTTCTTT. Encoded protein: CASSLGLVGTEAFF.